A selection of T cell receptor beta chains follows, all from one sample in a study of T cells in Graves' hyperthyroidism and ophthalmopathy. From the multiplex PCR reads, TCRdb called clonotypes with MiXCR, one entry per CDR3 protein. The sample lists around 540,000 distinct CDR3 sequences; more than 45% were seen once. The sequencing sample was made of peripheral blood or thyroid tissue (not recorded which). The receptors here all came from a young woman with Graves' hyperthyroidism. CDR3s include the opening cysteine and the closing phenylalanine or tryptophan. D genes are given only for firm matches. Not every row has a clone size; where given, it reads once, few, many or a size class.

j_call v_call d_call clone_size cdr3_aa cdr3_nt
TRBJ1-5 TRBV9 NA few CASSGGPKGQPQHF TGTGCCAGCAGCGGCGGGCCAAAGGGTCAGCCCCAGCATTTT
TRBJ2-7 TRBV12-1 NA NA CASSFSPTLPYEQYF TGCGCCAGCAGCTTCTCACCGACTCTACCCTACGAGCAGTACTTC
TRBJ1-5 TRBV2 TRBD1 NA CASSSGQGGTYNQPQHF TGTGCCAGCAGTTCGGGACAGGGAGGGACGTACAATCAGCCCCAGCATTTT
TRBJ1-6 TRBV9 TRBD1 many CASSVTPGTGNSPLHF TGTGCCAGCAGCGTTACACCCGGGACAGGGAATTCACCCCTCCACTTT
TRBJ1-2 TRBV10-3 TRBD1 few CAISESPRQGHYGYTF TGTGCCATCAGTGAGTCGCCCCGACAGGGGCACTATGGCTACACCTTC
TRBJ2-7 TRBV25-1 TRBD1 NA CTSSLDRVEQYF TGTACCAGCAGCCTCGACAGGGTTGAGCAGTACTTC
TRBJ1-1 TRBV9 NA few CASSFETANTEAFF TGTGCCAGCAGCTTTGAGACAGCGAACACTGAAGCTTTCTTT
TRBJ2-7 TRBV2 NA NA CASSDKTGETYEQYF TGTGCCAGCAGTGATAAGACAGGTGAAACCTACGAGCAGTACTTC
TRBJ1-1 TRBV2 TRBD1 NA CASSAGTGGFRAFF TGTGCCAGCAGTGCCGGGACAGGGGGCTTTCGAGCTTTCTTT
TRBJ1-1 TRBV10-3 NA NA CAISVRRGNTEAFF TGTGCCATCAGTGTCCGCAGGGGGAACACTGAAGCTTTCTTT
TRBJ2-3 TRBV29-1 NA few CSAEGTVTDTQYF TGCAGCGCCGAAGGGACCGTCACAGATACGCAGTATTTT
TRBJ2-6 TRBV4-2 NA NA CASSQEVTSGANVLTF TGTGCCAGCAGCCAAGAAGTCACCTCTGGGGCCAACGTCCTGACTTTC
TRBJ1-2 TRBV7-6 TRBD1 NA CASSHRQGYGYTF TGTGCCAGCAGCCATCGACAGGGTTATGGCTACACCTTC
TRBJ2-5 TRBV9 TRBD2 NA CASSPRLAGVMETQYF TGTGCCAGCAGCCCCCGACTAGCGGGAGTGATGGAGACCCAGTACTTC
TRBJ1-6 TRBV20-1 NA NA CSGGGRLPYNSPLHF TGCAGTGGGGGGGGTAGATTGCCCTATAATTCACCCCTCCACTTT
TRBJ1-2 TRBV7-2 NA once CASSFTTFGSGANYGYTF TGTGCCAGCAGCTTTACAACGTTCGGTTCAGGTGCCAACTATGGCTACACCTTC
TRBJ2-7 TRBV7-9 NA few CASSSGFDEQYF TGTGCCAGCAGCTCCGGTTTCGACGAGCAGTACTTC
TRBJ1-2 TRBV25-1 NA once CASSPERNYGYTF TGTGCCAGCTCACCTGAACGGAACTATGGCTACACCTTC
TRBJ1-2 TRBV25-1 TRBD1 NA CASSGGTGGASVGYTF TGTGCCAGCAGTGGGGGGACAGGGGGCGCATCCGTTGGCTACACCTTC
TRBJ1-2 TRBV7-9 NA few CASSPRGSFSSNYGYTF TGTGCCAGCAGCCCACGGGGTTCGTTCTCTTCTAACTATGGCTACACCTTC
TRBJ2-7 TRBV7-9 TRBD1 few CASSRGTGALEQYF TGTGCCAGCAGCCGGGGGACAGGGGCGCTCGAGCAGTACTTC
TRBJ2-5 TRBV11-2 TRBD2 NA CASSRASGFQETQYF TGTGCCAGCAGCCGAGCTAGCGGCTTCCAAGAGACCCAGTACTTC
TRBJ1-2 TRBV10-3 TRBD1 many CASSEEDRGGNYGYTF TGTGCCAGCAGTGAAGAGGACAGGGGCGGGAACTATGGCTACACCTTC
TRBJ2-5 TRBV7-3 TRBD1 many CASSLGQGAQYF TGTGCCAGCAGCTTAGGGCAGGGGGCCCAGTACTTC
TRBJ2-7 TRBV7-3 NA NA CASSWPGPVYEQYF TGTGCCAGCAGCTGGCCGGGGCCGGTGTACGAGCAGTACTTC
TRBJ1-1 TRBV2 TRBD1 many CASRVRDRDTEAFF TGTGCCAGCAGGGTCCGTGACAGGGACACTGAAGCTTTCTTT
TRBJ1-2 TRBV2 TRBD1 few CASSPTGWNYGYTF TGTGCCAGCAGTCCGACAGGGTGGAACTATGGCTACACCTTC
TRBJ2-5 TRBV2 NA few CASSEAQASGQETQYF TGTGCCAGCAGTGAAGCACAGGCCTCTGGTCAAGAGACCCAGTACTTC
TRBJ2-5 TRBV29-1 TRBD2 NA CSVYELAGGQETQYF TGCAGCGTGTATGAACTAGCGGGAGGGCAAGAGACCCAGTACTTC
TRBJ1-2 TRBV15 NA many CATSRVLGSGYTF TGTGCCACCAGCAGAGTCTTGGGGTCCGGCTACACCTTC
TRBJ1-2 TRBV29-1 NA once CSSREGGYTF TGCAGCAGTAGGGAGGGTGGCTACACCTTC
TRBJ1-6 TRBV6-6 TRBD1 few CASSETGVGVAPLHF TGTGCCAGCAGTGAAACAGGGGTAGGGGTCGCACCCCTCCACTTT
TRBJ2-6 TRBV24-1 NA many CATSDSGGANVLTF TGTGCCACCAGTGATTCGGGTGGGGCCAACGTCCTGACTTTC
TRBJ2-7 TRBV7-6 TRBD2 NA CASSLRLAGGTSNPYEQYF TGTGCCAGCAGCCTGAGACTAGCGGGAGGCACGAGTAATCCATACGAGCAGTACTTC
TRBJ2-2 TRBV20-1 TRBD2 few CSANGAGGRSTGELFF TGCAGTGCCAACGGAGCGGGAGGACGATCCACCGGGGAGCTGTTTTTT
TRBJ1-4 TRBV6-1 TRBD1 NA CASSGGQINEKLFF TGTGCCAGCAGTGGGGGACAGATAAATGAAAAACTGTTTTTT
TRBJ1-5 TRBV20-1 NA NA CSAQRFRGNQPQHF TGCAGTGCTCAGAGGTTCAGGGGCAATCAGCCCCAGCATTTT
TRBJ1-2 TRBV20-1 NA NA CSARGGYYGYTF TGCAGTGCTAGAGGCGGGTACTATGGCTACACCTTC
TRBJ2-7 TRBV6-1 TRBD2 NA CASSHWGTSGTSSYEQYF TGTGCCAGCTCCCACTGGGGGACTAGCGGGACGAGCTCCTACGAGCAGTACTTC
TRBJ1-2 TRBV2 NA many CASSDLRDYTF TGTGCCAGCAGTGACTTGCGGGACTACACCTTC
TRBJ1-6 TRBV24-1 NA few CATSDLRTGYRSYNSPLHF TGTGCCACCAGTGATTTGCGTACAGGGTATAGGTCCTATAATTCACCCCTCCACTTT
TRBJ2-7 TRBV9 NA many CASSVAKTAVTYEQYF TGTGCCAGCAGCGTGGCCAAGACGGCTGTTACCTACGAGCAGTACTTC
TRBJ2-5 TRBV12-5 NA NA CASGWQGGETQYF TGTGCTAGTGGTTGGCAGGGTGGGGAGACCCAGTACTTC
TRBJ2-5 TRBV7-7 NA many CASSSGAQETQYF TGTGCTAGCAGCTCCGGGGCTCAAGAGACCCAGTACTTC
TRBJ1-1 TRBV9 TRBD1 many CASSAVTGTGTEAFF TGTGCCAGCAGCGCCGTGACAGGGACGGGCACTGAAGCTTTCTTT
TRBJ2-6 TRBV9 NA few CASSGTAGYSGANVLTF TGTGCCAGCAGCGGGACAGCGGGGTACTCTGGGGCCAACGTCCTGACTTTC
TRBJ2-7 TRBV7-9 NA NA CASSPLGRGAYEQYF TGTGCCAGCAGCCCCCTGGGGAGGGGGGCCTACGAGCAGTACTTC
TRBJ2-5 TRBV20-1 NA NA CSARDRTGFMETQYF TGCAGTGCTAGAGATCGGACTGGCTTCATGGAGACCCAGTACTTC
TRBJ1-5 TRBV6-1 TRBD1 NA CASSRDRGPNQPQHF TGTGCCAGCAGTCGGGACAGGGGGCCCAATCAGCCCCAGCATTTT
TRBJ2-7 TRBV19 TRBD2 NA CASSISGGPYEQYF TGTGCCAGTAGTATATCGGGAGGGCCCTACGAGCAGTACTTC
TRBJ1-1 TRBV10-3 NA NA CASGWTVRTEAFF TGTGCTAGTGGTTGGACAGTCCGAACTGAAGCTTTCTTT
TRBJ2-2 TRBV7-8 NA NA CASSHNPLNTGELFF TGTGCCAGCAGCCACAATCCTTTGAACACCGGGGAGCTGTTTTTT
TRBJ1-1 TRBV5-1 NA many CASSVGPLNTEAFF TGCGCCAGCAGCGTCGGGCCCTTGAACACTGAAGCTTTCTTT
TRBJ1-1 TRBV29-1 NA many CSAGTLNTEAFF TGCAGCGCCGGGACCCTGAACACTGAAGCTTTCTTT